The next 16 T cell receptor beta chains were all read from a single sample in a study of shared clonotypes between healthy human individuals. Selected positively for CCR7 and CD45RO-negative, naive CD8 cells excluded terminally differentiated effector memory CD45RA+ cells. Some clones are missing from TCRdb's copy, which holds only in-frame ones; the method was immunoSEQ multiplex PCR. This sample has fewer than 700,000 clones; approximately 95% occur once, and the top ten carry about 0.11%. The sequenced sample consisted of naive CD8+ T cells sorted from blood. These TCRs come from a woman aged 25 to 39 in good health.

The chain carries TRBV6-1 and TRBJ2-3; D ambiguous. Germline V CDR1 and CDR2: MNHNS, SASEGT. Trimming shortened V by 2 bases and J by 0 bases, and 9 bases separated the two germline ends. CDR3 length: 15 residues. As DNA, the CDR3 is TGTGCCAGCAGTGAATCCATACTCAGCACAGATACGCAGTATTTT. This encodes CASSESILSTDTQYF.

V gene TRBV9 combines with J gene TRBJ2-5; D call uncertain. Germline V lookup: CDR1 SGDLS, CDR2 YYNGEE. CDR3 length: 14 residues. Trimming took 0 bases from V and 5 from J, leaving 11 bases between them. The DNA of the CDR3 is TGTGCCAGCAGCGTAGATTCAGGCTCCGAGACCCAGTACTTC. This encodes CASSVDSGSETQYF.

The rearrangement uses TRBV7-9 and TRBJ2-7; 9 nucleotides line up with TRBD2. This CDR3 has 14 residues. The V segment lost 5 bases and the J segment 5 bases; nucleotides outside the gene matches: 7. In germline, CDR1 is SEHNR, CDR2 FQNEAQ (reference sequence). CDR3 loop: CASSLGTSYHEQYF. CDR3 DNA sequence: TGTGCCAGCAGCCTCGGGACTAGCTACCACGAGCAGTACTTC.

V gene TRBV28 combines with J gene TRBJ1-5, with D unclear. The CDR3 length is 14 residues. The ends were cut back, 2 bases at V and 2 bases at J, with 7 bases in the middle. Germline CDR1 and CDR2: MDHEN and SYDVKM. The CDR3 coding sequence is TGTGCCAGCAGTTTAACCCAGGGCAATCAGCCCCAGCATTTT. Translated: CASSLTQGNQPQHF.

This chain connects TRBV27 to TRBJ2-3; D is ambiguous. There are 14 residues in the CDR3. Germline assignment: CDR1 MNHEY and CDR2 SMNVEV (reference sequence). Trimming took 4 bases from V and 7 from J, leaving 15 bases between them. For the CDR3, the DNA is TGTGCCAGCAGTTCGGATGGAGCAGCCAATACGCAGTATTTT. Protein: CASSSDGAANTQYF.

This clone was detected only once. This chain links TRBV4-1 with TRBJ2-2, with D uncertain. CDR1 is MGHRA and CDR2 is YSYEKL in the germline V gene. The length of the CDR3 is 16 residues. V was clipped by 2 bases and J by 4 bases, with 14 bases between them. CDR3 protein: CASSQWAAPATGELFF. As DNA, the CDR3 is TGCGCCAGCAGCCAATGGGCGGCGCCGGCCACCGGGGAGCTGTTTTTT.

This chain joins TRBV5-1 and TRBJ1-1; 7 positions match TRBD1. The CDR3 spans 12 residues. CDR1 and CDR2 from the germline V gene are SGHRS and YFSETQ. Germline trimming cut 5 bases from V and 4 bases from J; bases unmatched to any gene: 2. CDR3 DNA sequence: TGCGCCAGCAGTACAGGGGTCACTGAAGCTTTCTTT. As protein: CASSTGVTEAFF.

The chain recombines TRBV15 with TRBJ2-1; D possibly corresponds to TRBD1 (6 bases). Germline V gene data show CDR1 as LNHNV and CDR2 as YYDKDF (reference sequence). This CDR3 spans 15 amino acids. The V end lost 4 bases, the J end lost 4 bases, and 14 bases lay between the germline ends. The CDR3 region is CATSTPSRGYNEQFF. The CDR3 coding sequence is TGTGCCACCAGCACTCCCTCGAGGGGGTACAATGAGCAGTTCTTC. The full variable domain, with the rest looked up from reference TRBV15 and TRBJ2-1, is DAMVIQNPRYQVTQFGKPVTLSCSQTLNHNVMYWYQQKSSQAPKLLFHYYDKDFNNEADTPDNFQSRRPNTSFCFLDIRSPGLGDTAMYLCATSTPSRGYNEQFFGPGTRLTVL.

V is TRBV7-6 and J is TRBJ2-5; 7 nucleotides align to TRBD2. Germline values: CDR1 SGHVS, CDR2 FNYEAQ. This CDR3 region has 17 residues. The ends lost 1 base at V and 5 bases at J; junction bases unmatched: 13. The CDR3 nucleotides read TGTGCCAGCAGCTTAGGGGTCCGTGGGAGGGCCAGCGAGACCCAGTACTTC. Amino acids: CASSLGVRGRASETQYF.

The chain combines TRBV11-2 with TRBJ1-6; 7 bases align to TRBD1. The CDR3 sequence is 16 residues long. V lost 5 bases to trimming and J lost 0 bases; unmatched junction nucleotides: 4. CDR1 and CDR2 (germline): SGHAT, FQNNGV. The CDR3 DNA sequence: TGTGCCAGCAGCCTGGGACAGCTCTCCTATAATTCACCCCTCCACTTT. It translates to CASSLGQLSYNSPLHF.

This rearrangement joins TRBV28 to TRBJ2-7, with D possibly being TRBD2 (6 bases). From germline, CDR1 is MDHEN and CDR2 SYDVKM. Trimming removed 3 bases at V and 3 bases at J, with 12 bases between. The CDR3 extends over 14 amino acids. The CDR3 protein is CASSFPWGGYEQYF. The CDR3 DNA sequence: TGTGCCAGCAGTTTCCCATGGGGAGGCTACGAGCAGTACTTC.

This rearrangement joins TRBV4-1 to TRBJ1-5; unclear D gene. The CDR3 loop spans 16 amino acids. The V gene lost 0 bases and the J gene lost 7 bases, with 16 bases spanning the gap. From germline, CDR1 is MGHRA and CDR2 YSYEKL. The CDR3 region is CASSQDHSGPGQPQHF. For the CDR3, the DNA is TGCGCCAGCAGCCAAGATCATTCAGGCCCCGGCCAGCCCCAGCATTTT.

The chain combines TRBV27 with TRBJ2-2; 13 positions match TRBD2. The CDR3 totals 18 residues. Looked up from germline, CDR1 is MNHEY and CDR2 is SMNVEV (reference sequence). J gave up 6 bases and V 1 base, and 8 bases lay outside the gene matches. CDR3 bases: TGTGCCAGCAGTTTATACCTACTAGCGGGAGGGCCCGCCGGGGAGCTGTTTTTT. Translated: CASSLYLLAGGPAGELFF.

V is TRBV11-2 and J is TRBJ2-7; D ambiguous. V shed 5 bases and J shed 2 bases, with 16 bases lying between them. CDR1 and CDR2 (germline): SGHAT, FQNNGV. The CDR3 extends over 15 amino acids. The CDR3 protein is CASSMAGLSTYEQYF. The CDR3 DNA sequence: TGTGCCAGCAGCATGGCAGGTCTTTCGACCTACGAGCAGTACTTC.

The CDR3 is CASSFSPSNQPQHF. The DNA of the CDR3 is TGTGCCAGCAGTTTCTCCCCTAGCAATCAGCCCCAGCATTTT. V is TRBV28 and J is TRBJ1-5; D unresolved. The CDR3 totals 14 residues. Deletions cut 3 bases from V and 0 bases from J, with 6 bases between. Germline CDR1 reads MDHEN; CDR2 reads SYDVKM.

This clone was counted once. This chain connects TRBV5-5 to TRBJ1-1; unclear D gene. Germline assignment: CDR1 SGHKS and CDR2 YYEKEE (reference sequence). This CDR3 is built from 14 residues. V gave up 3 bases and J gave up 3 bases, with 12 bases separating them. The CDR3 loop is CASSSGGEDTEAFF. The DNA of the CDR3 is TGTGCCAGCAGCTCAGGAGGTGAGGACACTGAAGCTTTCTTT. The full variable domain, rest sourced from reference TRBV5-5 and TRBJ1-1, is DAGVTQSPTHLIKTRGQQVTLRCSPISGHKSVSWYQQVLGQGPQFIFQYYEKEERGRGNFPDRFSARQFPNYSSELNVNALLLGDSALYLCASSSGGEDTEAFFGQGTRLTVV.